Listed below are T cell receptor beta chains from one sample, sequenced in a study of T cells after yellow fever vaccination. TCRdb reprocessed the 5' RACE reads via MiXCR and lists one record per CDR3 protein. The sample lists about 240,000 distinct CDR3 sequences; less than 9% were seen once. The specimen comprised CD4+ T cells sorted from PBMCs, sampled 15 days after the yellow fever booster vaccination. Receptor source: a man younger than 45 who received the YFV17D yellow fever vaccine. Each CDR3 is given with its conserved first and last residue. The D gene is left open where the match is weak. Size values are once, few and many counts, or a class for expanded clones, and some rows have none.

TRBD1,NA,TRBV7-2,TRBJ2-2,CASSWAPTGTPGELFF,TGTGCCAGCAGCTGGGCACCGACAGGGACGCCCGGGGAGCTGTTTTTT
TRBD2,few,TRBV10-2,TRBJ2-7,CASSETGGYGQYF,TGCGCCAGCAGTGAAACGGGAGGGTACGGGCAGTACTTC
NA,many,TRBV20-1,TRBJ1-1,CSARSSGRRNTEAFF,TGCAGTGCTAGATCTTCGGGACGGAGGAACACTGAAGCTTTCTTT
NA,few,TRBV28,TRBJ2-7,CASSAGQRPYEQYF,TGTGCCAGCAGTGCCGGACAGAGACCCTACGAGCAGTACTTC
NA,many,TRBV18,TRBJ1-5,CASSPPGQPQHF,TGTGCCAGCAGTCCGCCAGGGCAGCCCCAGCATTTT
TRBD2,NA,TRBV11-2,TRBJ2-5,CASSPHPAGEGGSETQYF,TGTGCCAGCAGTCCACACCCAGCGGGAGAGGGTGGATCAGAGACCCAGTACTTC
NA,NA,TRBV7-8,TRBJ2-2,CASSLRRRVENTGELFF,TGTGCCAGCAGCTTAAGGCGGAGAGTAGAAAACACCGGGGAGCTGTTTTTT
NA,few,TRBV4-3,TRBJ2-7,CASSQAGTVSTYEQYF,TGCGCCAGCAGCCAAGCCGGGACTGTGAGCACCTACGAGCAGTACTTC
TRBD1,many,TRBV18,TRBJ2-7,CASSPGTGGIDEQYF,TGTGCCAGCTCACCGGGGACAGGGGGCATTGACGAGCAGTACTTC
TRBD1,many,TRBV5-1,TRBJ2-1,CASSSPDRGGVEQFF,TGCGCCAGCAGCTCTCCGGACAGGGGGGGAGTTGAGCAGTTCTTC
TRBD1,few,TRBV25-1,TRBJ1-2,CASSEYGGTGSHSNYGYTF,TGTGCCAGCAGTGAATACGGGGGGACAGGGTCCCATTCTAACTATGGCTACACCTTC
NA,many,TRBV10-3,TRBJ2-4,CAISESYGDAAKNIQYF,TGTGCCATCAGTGAGTCTTATGGAGACGCGGCCAAAAACATTCAGTACTTC
NA,NA,TRBV7-2,TRBJ2-5,CASSLTVVHTQYF,TGTGCCAGCAGCTTGACAGTAGTGCATACCCAGTACTTC
NA,many,TRBV20-1,TRBJ2-7,CSASTGARGEQYF,TGCAGTGCTAGTACCGGGGCCAGGGGAGAGCAGTACTTC
NA,NA,TRBV5-1,TRBJ2-5,CASSLGNEETQYF,TGCGCCAGCAGCTTGGGAAACGAAGAGACCCAGTACTTC
NA,NA,TRBV10-1,TRBJ1-5,CASRPPYEVNQPQHF,TGCGCCAGCAGGCCCCCATATGAGGTCAATCAGCCCCAGCATTTT
NA,few,TRBV3-1,TRBJ2-7,CASSQRLSYEQYF,TGTGCCAGCAGCCAAAGGCTATCCTACGAGCAGTACTTC
NA,few,TRBV27,TRBJ1-5,CASKGGQLQPQHF,TGTGCCAGCAAGGGAGGGCAGCTTCAGCCCCAGCATTTT
TRBD2,few,TRBV7-2,TRBJ2-7,CASSWVAGVRNEQYF,TGTGCCAGCAGCTGGGTAGCGGGAGTAAGGAACGAGCAGTACTTC
TRBD2,NA,TRBV27,TRBJ2-3,CASSPRTSGARDTQYF,TGTGCCAGCAGTCCGCGGACTAGCGGCGCACGAGATACGCAGTATTTT
TRBD1,many,TRBV4-1,TRBJ2-7,CASSRAGTGSYEQYF,TGCGCCAGCAGCCGCGCCGGGACAGGGAGTTACGAGCAGTACTTC
NA,few,TRBV9,TRBJ1-4,CASSGRGSHEKLFF,TGTGCCAGCAGTGGCAGGGGTTCTCATGAAAAACTGTTTTTT
NA,few,TRBV6-5,TRBJ2-2,CASSYRTHGTGELFF,TGTGCCAGCAGTTACCGGACTCATGGCACCGGGGAGCTGTTTTTT
NA,NA,TRBV25-1,TRBJ1-3,CASFSGNTIYF,TGTGCCAGCTTCTCTGGAAACACCATATATTTT
NA,few,TRBV19,TRBJ1-5,CASRDLTEGGNQPQHF,TGTGCCAGTAGAGACCTCACGGAGGGGGGCAATCAGCCCCAGCATTTT
NA,NA,TRBV7-6,TRBJ1-1,CASSPMTANTEAFF,TGTGCCAGCAGCCCCATGACAGCGAACACTGAAGCTTTCTTT
NA,NA,TRBV7-8,TRBJ1-5,CASSFLPATQPQHF,TGTGCCAGCAGCTTTCTTCCAGCAACTCAGCCCCAGCATTTT
NA,many,TRBV6-2/TRBV6-3,TRBJ2-7,CASSDYYEQYF,TGTGCCAGCAGTGACTATTACGAGCAGTACTTC
NA,few,TRBV5-5,TRBJ1-4,CASSDLGRENEKLFF,TGTGCCAGCAGCGACCTGGGACGGGAGAATGAAAAACTGTTTTTT
TRBD2,NA,TRBV5-1,TRBJ2-3,CASNSGTSGTSSTDTQYF,TGCGCCAGCAACTCCGGGACTAGCGGGACCTCTAGCACAGATACGCAGTATTTT
TRBD2,many,TRBV27,TRBJ2-7,CASSKREGGTYEQYF,TGTGCCAGCAGTAAGCGGGAGGGAGGGACCTACGAGCAGTACTTC
TRBD1,NA,TRBV7-2,TRBJ2-7,CASSPDRGFSMSYEQYF,TGTGCCAGCAGCCCCGACAGGGGGTTCTCTATGTCCTACGAGCAGTACTTC
TRBD1,few,TRBV19,TRBJ1-4,CASSITGATNEKLFF,TGTGCCAGTAGTATTACAGGGGCAACTAATGAAAAACTGTTTTTT
NA,many,TRBV28,TRBJ2-5,CASSQRPQETQYF,TGTGCCAGCAGTCAGCGGCCACAAGAGACCCAGTACTTC
NA,few,TRBV27,TRBJ1-2,CASRTGAPRTSLGYTF,TGTGCCAGCAGGACTGGGGCTCCTCGGACATCCTTGGGCTACACCTTC
TRBD1,NA,TRBV19,TRBJ2-5,CASSPKRAGTGEETQYF,TGTGCCAGTAGTCCGAAGAGAGCCGGGACAGGGGAAGAGACCCAGTACTTC
NA,once,TRBV5-1,TRBJ2-5,CASSPAHGARETQYF,TGCGCCAGCAGCCCGGCCCACGGGGCCCGAGAGACCCAGTACTTC
NA,few,TRBV20-1,TRBJ2-2,CSASRGVGGELFF,TGCAGTGCTAGCAGAGGGGTAGGAGGGGAGCTGTTTTTT
NA,few,TRBV28,TRBJ2-7,CASSFLASEQYF,TGTGCCAGCAGTTTTTTGGCTAGCGAGCAGTACTTC
NA,NA,TRBV6-8,TRBJ2-1,CASRGPRRVSYNEQFF,TGTGCCAGCAGGGGCCCTAGGCGGGTCTCCTACAATGAGCAGTTCTTC
NA,NA,TRBV20-1,TRBJ2-7,CSASLGREQYF,TGCAGTGCTTCCCTAGGGCGGGAGCAGTACTTC
NA,NA,TRBV5-1,TRBJ2-2,CTSSLPTRGTGELFF,TGCACCAGCAGCTTGCCCACCCGTGGGACCGGGGAGCTGTTTTTT
TRBD2,NA,TRBV4-3,TRBJ2-2,CASSPLLREGELFF,TGCGCCAGCAGCCCCCTTCTGCGGGAGGGGGAGCTGTTTTTT
TRBD1,few,TRBV24-1,TRBJ2-7,CATSDPGQGHYEQYF,TGTGCCACCAGTGATCCCGGACAGGGCCACTACGAGCAGTACTTC
TRBD1,many,TRBV4-3,TRBJ2-4,CASSQDPRQGTKNIQYF,TGCGCCAGCAGCCAAGATCCGAGACAGGGAACCAAAAACATTCAGTACTTC
NA,NA,TRBV29-1,TRBJ1-1,CSVAGFLDTEAFF,TGCAGCGTGGCAGGGTTCCTGGACACTGAAGCTTTCTTT
NA,many,TRBV29-1,TRBJ2-3,CSVDDSTDTQYF,TGCAGCGTGGACGACAGCACAGATACGCAGTATTTT
NA,few,TRBV15,TRBJ2-2,CATSREYTGELFF,TGTGCCACCAGCAGAGAATACACCGGGGAGCTGTTTTTT
NA,few,TRBV4-3,TRBJ1-2,CASSQGAAGENYGYTF,TGCGCCAGCAGCCAAGGGGCGGCAGGGGAGAACTATGGCTACACCTTC
TRBD1,few,TRBV10-3,TRBJ2-5,CATTGGWETQYF,TGTGCCACCACAGGGGGCTGGGAGACCCAGTACTTC
TRBD2,many,TRBV20-1,TRBJ2-2,CSASRGETGELFF,TGCAGTGCTTCGCGGGGGGAGACCGGGGAGCTGTTTTTT
NA,NA,TRBV7-2,TRBJ1-3,CASSYSDSGNTIYF,TGTGCCAGCAGCTACAGTGACTCTGGAAACACCATATATTTT
NA,few,TRBV7-2,TRBJ2-7,CASSPGTTGQYF,TGTGCCAGCAGCCCCGGGACCACGGGGCAGTACTTC